A selection of T cell receptor beta chains follows, all from one sample in a study of cytomegalovirus exposure and HLA in healthy donors. The repertoire was sequenced with immunoSEQ multiplex PCR; TCRdb's copy has only in-frame clones and lacks some. The table includes some 200,000 clones, roughly 80% detected once. Sequenced sample: PBMCs. These receptors all come from a man aged 50 to 59 in good health and CMV-seronegative. Both conserved end residues are part of each CDR3. Each record gives: clone size, D gene, J gene, V gene, CDR3 DNA, CDR3 protein. A D gene is named only where the DNA matches it firmly. Only part of the rows carry a size: once, few, many, or a class if the clone is expanded.

size: .; D: TRBD2; J: TRBJ2-3; V: TRBV7-2; DNA: TGTGCCAGCAGCTTAGCCCCGGCTAGCGGGAGTTACACGCAGTATTTT; CDR3: CASSLAPASGSYTQYF
size: .; D: TRBD1; J: TRBJ1-2; V: TRBV4-1; DNA: TGCGCCAGCAGCCAAGGACAGGGGTTAAACTATGGCTACACCTTC; CDR3: CASSQGQGLNYGYTF
size: few; D: TRBD2; J: TRBJ2-7; V: TRBV6-6; DNA: TGTGCCAGCAGTTACTCGGGACTAGGGATCTACGAGCAGTACTTC; CDR3: CASSYSGLGIYEQYF
size: few; D: .; J: TRBJ1-1; V: TRBV7-9; DNA: TGTGCCAGCAGCTTAGTACCGGGACACCAAGCTTTCTTT; CDR3: CASSLVPGHQAFF
size: .; D: TRBD1; J: TRBJ2-7; V: TRBV28; DNA: TGTGCCAGCAGTCCTATAGACAGGGGAAGGTACTACGAGCAGTACTTC; CDR3: CASSPIDRGRYYEQYF
size: .; D: TRBD2; J: TRBJ2-5; V: TRBV28; DNA: TGTGCCAGCAGTTCCAGACCGCCGGGACTAGCAAGTGGAAAGACCCAGTACTTC; CDR3: CASSSRPPGLASGKTQYF
size: .; D: TRBD1; J: TRBJ2-7; V: TRBV19; DNA: TGTGCCAGTAGAAGACGACAGGGATCCTACGAGCAGTACTTC; CDR3: CASRRRQGSYEQYF
size: .; D: .; J: TRBJ2-5; V: TRBV7-2; DNA: TGTGCCAGCAGCTTTCTGAGGGAGACCCAGTACTTC; CDR3: CASSFLRETQYF
size: .; D: .; J: TRBJ2-5; V: TRBV7-2; DNA: TGTGCCAGCAGGATACACAGGGAACACTGGGAGACCCAGTACTTC; CDR3: CASRIHREHWETQYF
size: .; D: TRBD1; J: TRBJ2-3; V: TRBV11-2; DNA: TGTGCCAGCAGCTTGCGGGACAGGGCGATAGATACGCAGTATTTT; CDR3: CASSLRDRAIDTQYF
size: .; D: .; J: TRBJ2-1; V: TRBV11-2; DNA: TGTGCCAGCAGCTTAGGGCGCACAGCCTTCTACAATGAGCAGTTCTTC; CDR3: CASSLGRTAFYNEQFF
size: .; D: TRBD2; J: TRBJ2-2; V: TRBV5-1; DNA: TGCGCCAGCAGGATAAGCGGGGGGGCCACCGGGGAGCTGTTTTTT; CDR3: CASRISGGATGELFF
size: .; D: TRBD1; J: TRBJ1-2; V: TRBV28; DNA: TGTGCCAGCAGTAGACAGGGTCACAACTATGGCTACACCTTC; CDR3: CASSRQGHNYGYTF
size: .; D: .; J: TRBJ1-1; V: TRBV7-6; DNA: TGTGCCAGCAGTCAACCACGTGAGGGGAACACTGAAGCTTTCTTT; CDR3: CASSQPREGNTEAFF
size: .; D: TRBD2; J: TRBJ2-3; V: TRBV9; DNA: TGTGCCAGCAGCAATAGCGGGGGAGTTATAGATACGCAGTATTTT; CDR3: CASSNSGGVIDTQYF
size: .; D: TRBD2; J: TRBJ2-1; V: TRBV27; DNA: TGTGCCAGCATGCCGGGGGGTAGGGTGTACAATGAGCAGTTCTTC; CDR3: CASMPGGRVYNEQFF
size: .; D: TRBD1; J: TRBJ1-1; V: TRBV5-1; DNA: TGCGCCAGCAGCCTCTGGACAGGGCCGAACACTGAAGCTTTCTTT; CDR3: CASSLWTGPNTEAFF
size: .; D: TRBD1; J: TRBJ2-7; V: TRBV11-2; DNA: TGTGCCAGCAACGACAGGGGCTCCCTCGAGCAGTACTTC; CDR3: CASNDRGSLEQYF
size: .; D: .; J: TRBJ2-7; V: TRBV9; DNA: TGTGCCAGCAGCGTAGGGCAGGGTGAGTACTACGAGCAGTACTTC; CDR3: CASSVGQGEYYEQYF
size: .; D: TRBD2; J: TRBJ2-1; V: TRBV28; DNA: TGTGCCAGCAGTCACACTAGCGGGAGGGGGATCAATGAGCAGTTCTTC; CDR3: CASSHTSGRGINEQFF
size: .; D: TRBD1; J: TRBJ1-2; V: TRBV7-2; DNA: TGTGCCAGCAGCTTGGGACAGGGAGCTGACACCTTC; CDR3: CASSLGQGADTF
size: .; D: .; J: TRBJ1-3; V: TRBV5-1; DNA: TGCGCCAGCAGCTTGCTCCAGAACTCTGGAAACACCATATATTTT; CDR3: CASSLLQNSGNTIYF
size: .; D: .; J: TRBJ1-1; V: TRBV7-3; DNA: TGTGCCAGCAGCCCAAGGGGGACCAACACTGAAGCTTTCTTT; CDR3: CASSPRGTNTEAFF
size: .; D: .; J: TRBJ1-5; V: TRBV7-2; DNA: TGTGCCAGCAGCTTAGATTCTCGTGGGGGGGGCCAGCCCCAGCATTTT; CDR3: CASSLDSRGGGQPQHF
size: .; D: TRBD2; J: TRBJ2-5; V: TRBV10-1; DNA: TGCGCCAGACTAGCGGAAGAGACCCAGTACTTC; CDR3: CARLAEETQYF
size: few; D: .; J: TRBJ1-3; V: TRBV10-3; DNA: TGTGCCATCAGGCCGGACAGTTCTGGAAACACCATATATTTT; CDR3: CAIRPDSSGNTIYF
size: .; D: TRBD1; J: TRBJ1-4; V: TRBV6-1; DNA: TGTGCCAGCAGTGAGTTAGACAGGGACGAAAAACTGTTTTTT; CDR3: CASSELDRDEKLFF
size: .; D: .; J: TRBJ1-6; V: TRBV28; DNA: TGTGCCAGCAGTCGCGACGGAGCACGTCGAAATTCACCCCTCCACTTT; CDR3: CASSRDGARRNSPLHF
size: .; D: .; J: TRBJ2-3; V: TRBV9; DNA: TGTGCCAGCAGCCCCCCGACAGATACGCAGTATTTT; CDR3: CASSPPTDTQYF
size: .; D: TRBD2; J: TRBJ2-7; V: TRBV28; DNA: TGTGCCAGCAGCACGGGACTAGCGGGAGGGATCGAGCAGTACTTC; CDR3: CASSTGLAGGIEQYF
size: .; D: .; J: TRBJ2-7; V: TRBV6-1; DNA: TGTGCCAGCAGTGCCCACTGGGCTTCCTACGAGCAGTACTTC; CDR3: CASSAHWASYEQYF
size: .; D: .; J: TRBJ1-1; V: TRBV18; DNA: TGTGCCAGCTCATCGTTGGACAGAAGCGAAGCTTTCTTT; CDR3: CASSSLDRSEAFF
size: .; D: .; J: TRBJ2-4; V: TRBV7-6; DNA: TGTGCCAGCAGCTTAGGCGTTAGTCAGGGGTTGGACAAAAACATTCAGTACTTC; CDR3: CASSLGVSQGLDKNIQYF
size: .; D: .; J: TRBJ2-7; V: TRBV4-2; DNA: TGTGCCAGCAGCCAAGATTCAGGGCCCTACGAGCAGTACTTC; CDR3: CASSQDSGPYEQYF
size: .; D: TRBD2; J: TRBJ2-3; V: TRBV5-1; DNA: TGCGCCAGCAGCCTACCTAGCGGGGCTAGCACAGATACGCAGTATTTT; CDR3: CASSLPSGASTDTQYF
size: .; D: TRBD1; J: TRBJ2-2; V: TRBV5-1; DNA: TGCGCCAGCAGCCCCGGACAGGGGGTCCCCACCGGGGAGCTGTTTTTT; CDR3: CASSPGQGVPTGELFF
size: .; D: TRBD1; J: TRBJ2-7; V: TRBV18; DNA: TGTGCCAGCTCACCGGGACAGGGATATCACGAGCAGTACTTC; CDR3: CASSPGQGYHEQYF
size: .; D: .; J: TRBJ2-1; V: TRBV4-3; DNA: TGCGCCAGCAGCCAAGATACCGGGACACGGAATGAGCAGTTCTTC; CDR3: CASSQDTGTRNEQFF
size: .; D: .; J: TRBJ2-7; V: TRBV25-1; DNA: TGTGCCGGCAGTGAACGCCAGGACTCCTACGAGCAGTACTTC; CDR3: CAGSERQDSYEQYF
size: .; D: TRBD1; J: TRBJ2-7; V: TRBV7-9; DNA: TGTTCCAGCACCCCTTCCGGACAGGGGACGGGCGAGCAGTACTTC; CDR3: CSSTPSGQGTGEQYF
size: .; D: TRBD2; J: TRBJ2-7; V: TRBV28; DNA: TGTGCCAGCCTCTCTGCCCTAGCGGCCCCCTACGAGCAGTACTTC; CDR3: CASLSALAAPYEQYF
size: .; D: .; J: TRBJ2-5; V: TRBV5-6; DNA: TGTGCCAGCAGCTTGGTGAGTGTCCCTCAAGAGACCCAGTACTTC; CDR3: CASSLVSVPQETQYF
size: .; D: TRBD1; J: TRBJ2-1; V: TRBV7-9; DNA: TGTGCCAGCAGCCCGGGACAGGGGAGAGATGAGCAGTTCTTC; CDR3: CASSPGQGRDEQFF
size: .; D: .; J: TRBJ1-3; V: TRBV5-1; DNA: TGCGCCAGCAGCTTGGTGGCGGGGGTCGGAAACACCATATATTTT; CDR3: CASSLVAGVGNTIYF
size: .; D: .; J: TRBJ2-3; V: TRBV7-3; DNA: TGTGCCAGCAGCTCCACGGGGGGCGGAACAGATACGCAGTATTTT; CDR3: CASSSTGGGTDTQYF
size: .; D: .; J: TRBJ2-2; V: TRBV10-3; DNA: TGTGCCATCAGACGGGACTCCAACACCGGGGAGCTGTTTTTT; CDR3: CAIRRDSNTGELFF
size: .; D: TRBD1; J: TRBJ2-2; V: TRBV5-1; DNA: TGCGCCAGCAGATCCGGGACAGCGAACACCGGGGAGCTGTTTTTT; CDR3: CASRSGTANTGELFF
size: .; D: TRBD2; J: TRBJ2-2; V: TRBV7-2; DNA: TGTGCCAGCAGCTTAGTTATTAGCGGGGTTGGGGAGCTGTTTTTT; CDR3: CASSLVISGVGELFF
size: .; D: .; J: TRBJ2-1; V: TRBV12-5; DNA: TGTGCTAGTGGTCGGGGACACCGATACAATGAGCAGTTCTTC; CDR3: CASGRGHRYNEQFF
size: .; D: TRBD1; J: TRBJ2-7; V: TRBV11-3; DNA: TGTGCCAGCAGCTCACCGGACAGGAGGGAGCAGTACTTC; CDR3: CASSSPDRREQYF
size: .; D: TRBD2; J: TRBJ2-3; V: TRBV6-1; DNA: TGTGCCAGCAGTGAACCCTGGCTAGCGGGGGTGGGTGATACGCAGTATTTT; CDR3: CASSEPWLAGVGDTQYF
size: .; D: TRBD1; J: TRBJ2-5; V: TRBV15; DNA: TGTGCCACCAGCATTGGACAGGGGTTGGGGGAGACCCAGTACTTC; CDR3: CATSIGQGLGETQYF
size: .; D: TRBD2; J: TRBJ2-7; V: TRBV5-6; DNA: TGTGCCAGCAGCTTGTTGGGGGGGACCTCCTACGAGCAGTACTTC; CDR3: CASSLLGGTSYEQYF
size: .; D: TRBD2; J: TRBJ2-1; V: TRBV7-9; DNA: TGTTCCAGCAGCTTAGGGGATAGCGGGGGGGGCCGTGGGAATGAGCAGTTCTTC; CDR3: CSSSLGDSGGGRGNEQFF
size: .; D: .; J: TRBJ1-4; V: TRBV2; DNA: TGTGCCAGCACCTTGAATGAAAAACTGTTTTTT; CDR3: CASTLNEKLFF
size: .; D: .; J: TRBJ1-4; V: TRBV29-1; DNA: TGCAGCGTTGAAGATCTGGGACTACATAATGAAAAACTGTTTTTT; CDR3: CSVEDLGLHNEKLFF
size: .; D: TRBD1; J: TRBJ1-2; V: TRBV5-1; DNA: TGCGCCAGCAGCTCCGGACAGGGCTATGGCTACACCTTC; CDR3: CASSSGQGYGYTF
size: .; D: TRBD2; J: TRBJ2-4; V: TRBV2; DNA: TGTGCCAGCAGTGAAGAGGCTAGCGGGAGTCACATTCAGTACTTC; CDR3: CASSEEASGSHIQYF
size: .; D: TRBD2; J: TRBJ2-5; V: TRBV4-2; DNA: TGTGCCAGCAGCGGGGTGGGGGGGCAAGAGACCCAGTACTTC; CDR3: CASSGVGGQETQYF